This T cell receptor beta chain was obtained from a study of control samples from healthy donors and cancer patients. Per germline, CDR1 MNHEY and CDR2 SVGAGI. The CDR3 spans 15 residues. V was cut by 8 bases and J by 4 bases, with 18 bases left in between. The assay was immunoSEQ multiplex PCR, and TCRdb's table has in-frame clones only and misses some. Counted here are 200,000 to 250,000 clones, roughly 94% occurring once; the ten biggest clones make up about 1.6%. The sample was blood. This sequence was found in a man between 50 and 59 years old in good health. V and J are TRBV6-5 and TRBJ2-1, with D uncertain. CDR3 amino acids: CASLPGQLFYNEQFF. DNA of the CDR3: TGTGCCAGCCTCCCCGGTCAACTATTTTACAATGAGCAGTTCTTC.